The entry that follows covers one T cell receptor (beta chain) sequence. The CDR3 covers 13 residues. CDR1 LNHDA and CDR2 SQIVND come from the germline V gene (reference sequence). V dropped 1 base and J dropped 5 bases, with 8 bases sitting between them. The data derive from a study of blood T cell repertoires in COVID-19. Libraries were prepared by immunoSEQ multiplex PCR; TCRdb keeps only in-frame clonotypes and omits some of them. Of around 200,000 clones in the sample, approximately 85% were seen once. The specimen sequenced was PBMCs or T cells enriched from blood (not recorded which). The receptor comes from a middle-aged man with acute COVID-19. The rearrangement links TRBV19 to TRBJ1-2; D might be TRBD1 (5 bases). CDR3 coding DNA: TGTGCCAGTAGTATAGGACAGTTTTATGGCTACACCTTC. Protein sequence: CASSIGQFYGYTF.